Sequencing of this T cell receptor (beta chain) was carried out in a study of CD8 T cells in ankylosing spondylitis. Study outcomes and limitations: Disease-linked clones were found to be CD8+ and relatively rare in peripheral blood. The study looked at matched synovial fluid samples from ankylosing spondylitis patients. Disease-linked clones were reported to be significantly enriched there. A TCR beta motif made of several highly homologous variants seemed typical of ankylosing spondylitis blood.

Making use of molecular barcodes, quantitative 5'-RACE generated TCR beta libraries. TCRdb re-derived calls from the 5' RACE reads in MiXCR, one entry per CDR3 protein. This repertoire shows 700,000 to 850,000 distinct CDR3 sequences, roughly 10% found once; its top ten account for approximately 0.46%. Per germline, CDR1 KGHSH and CDR2 LQKENI. Trimming cost V 6 bases and J 8 bases, with 14 bases left between them. The CDR3 extends over 13 amino acids. About this clonotype itself: What it recognizes is unknown.

The sequenced sample was blood, either unsorted or a sorted T cell fraction (not recorded which). The chain combines TRBV18 with TRBJ2-1; tentatively, D is TRBD1 (6 bases). The clonotype comes from a male donor with ankylosing spondylitis. The CDR3 spells CASSREQGDEQFF. For the CDR3, the DNA is TGTGCCAGCTCGCGCGAACAGGGCGATGAGCAGTTCTTC.